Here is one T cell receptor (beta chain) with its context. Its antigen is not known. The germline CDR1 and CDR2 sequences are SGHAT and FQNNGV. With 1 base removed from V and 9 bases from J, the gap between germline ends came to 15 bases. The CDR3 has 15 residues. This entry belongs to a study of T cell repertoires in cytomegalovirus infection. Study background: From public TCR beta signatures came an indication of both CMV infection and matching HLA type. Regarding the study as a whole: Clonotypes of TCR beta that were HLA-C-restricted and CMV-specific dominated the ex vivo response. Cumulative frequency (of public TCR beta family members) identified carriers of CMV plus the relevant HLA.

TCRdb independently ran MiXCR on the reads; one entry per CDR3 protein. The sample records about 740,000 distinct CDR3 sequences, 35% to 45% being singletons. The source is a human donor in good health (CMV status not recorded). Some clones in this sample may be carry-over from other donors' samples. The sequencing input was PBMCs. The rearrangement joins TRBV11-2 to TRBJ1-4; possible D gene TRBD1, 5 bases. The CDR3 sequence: CASSLGGSAGQKLFF. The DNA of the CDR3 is TGTGCCAGCAGCTTAGGGGGGTCAGCCGGGCAAAAACTGTTTTTT.